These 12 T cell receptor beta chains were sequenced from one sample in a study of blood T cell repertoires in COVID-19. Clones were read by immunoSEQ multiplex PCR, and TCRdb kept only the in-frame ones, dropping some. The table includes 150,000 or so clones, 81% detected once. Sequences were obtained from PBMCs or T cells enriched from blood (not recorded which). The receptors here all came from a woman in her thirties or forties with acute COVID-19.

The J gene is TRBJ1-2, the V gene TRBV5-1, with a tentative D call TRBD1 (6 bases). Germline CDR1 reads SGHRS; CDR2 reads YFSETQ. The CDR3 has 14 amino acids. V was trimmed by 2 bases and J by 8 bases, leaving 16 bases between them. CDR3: CASSFVAGGVGYTF. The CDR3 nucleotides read TGCGCCAGCAGCTTCGTGGCGGGGGGCGTCGGCTACACCTTC.

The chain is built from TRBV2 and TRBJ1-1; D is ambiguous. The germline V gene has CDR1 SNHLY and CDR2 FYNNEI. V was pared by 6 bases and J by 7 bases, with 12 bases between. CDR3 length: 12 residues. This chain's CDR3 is CASRPPRIEAFF. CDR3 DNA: TGTGCCAGCAGACCTCCGCGGATTGAAGCTTTCTTT.

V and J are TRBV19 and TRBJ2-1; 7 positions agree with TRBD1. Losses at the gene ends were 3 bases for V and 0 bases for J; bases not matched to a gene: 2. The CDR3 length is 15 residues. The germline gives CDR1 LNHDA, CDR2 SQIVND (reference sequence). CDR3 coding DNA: TGTGCCAGTAGTATTGCAGGGGGCTCCTACAATGAGCAGTTCTTC. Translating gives CASSIAGGSYNEQFF.

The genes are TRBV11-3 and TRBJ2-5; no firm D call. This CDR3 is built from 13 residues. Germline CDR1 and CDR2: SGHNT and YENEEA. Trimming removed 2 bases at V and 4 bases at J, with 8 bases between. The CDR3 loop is CASSLLTGETQYF. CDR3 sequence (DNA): TGTGCCAGCAGCTTATTAACTGGAGAGACCCAGTACTTC.

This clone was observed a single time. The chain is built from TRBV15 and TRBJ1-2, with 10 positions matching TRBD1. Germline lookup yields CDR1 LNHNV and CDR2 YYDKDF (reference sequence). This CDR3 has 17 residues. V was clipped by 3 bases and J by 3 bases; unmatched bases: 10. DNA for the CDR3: TGTGCCACCAGCAGGGACCGGACAGGGGGACTCGACTATGGCTACACCTTC. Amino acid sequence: CATSRDRTGGLDYGYTF.

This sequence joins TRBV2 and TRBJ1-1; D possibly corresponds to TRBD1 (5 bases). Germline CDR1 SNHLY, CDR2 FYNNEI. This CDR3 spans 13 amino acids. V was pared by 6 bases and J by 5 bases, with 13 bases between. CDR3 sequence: CASRIQGGTEAFF. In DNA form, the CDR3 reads TGTGCCAGCAGAATCCAGGGAGGGACTGAAGCTTTCTTT.

CDR3 bases: TGCAGCGCCCCGGGGACAGGGGGGACCGGGGAGCTGTTTTTT. Protein: CSAPGTGGTGELFF. The chain joins TRBV29-1 to TRBJ2-2; TRBD1 matches at 11 bases. With V trimmed by 7 bases and J by 5 bases, 6 bases remained unmatched. From germline, CDR1 is SQVTM and CDR2 ANQGSEA. The CDR3 runs to 14 residues.

CDR3 coding DNA: TGTGCCAGCTCAACGAATCCCTCGGGACAGGGTGAAAAACTGTTTTTT. The encoded protein is CASSTNPSGQGEKLFF. This rearrangement joins TRBV18 to TRBJ1-4; 9 bases match TRBD1. The germline CDR1 and CDR2 sequences are KGHSH and LQKENI. The length of the CDR3 is 16 residues. The J segment lost 7 bases and the V segment lost 5 bases, leaving 11 bases of the junction unmatched.

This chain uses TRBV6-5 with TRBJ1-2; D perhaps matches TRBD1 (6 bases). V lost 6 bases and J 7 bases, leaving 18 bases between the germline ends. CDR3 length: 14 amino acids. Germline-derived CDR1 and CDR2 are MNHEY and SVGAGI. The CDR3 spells CASSLLQGPAGYTF. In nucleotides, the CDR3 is TGTGCCAGCAGCCTCCTCCAGGGGCCGGCTGGCTACACCTTC.

The CDR3 DNA sequence: TGTGCCATCAGTGATGGCGGGAGGAGGTCAGATACGCAGTATTTT. It codes for CAISDGGRRSDTQYF. This chain connects TRBV10-3 to TRBJ2-3; 8 positions agree with TRBD2. The germline V gene has CDR1 ENHRY and CDR2 SYGVKD. This CDR3 is 15 amino acids long. J lost 4 bases, V lost 3 bases, and 6 bases had no gene match.

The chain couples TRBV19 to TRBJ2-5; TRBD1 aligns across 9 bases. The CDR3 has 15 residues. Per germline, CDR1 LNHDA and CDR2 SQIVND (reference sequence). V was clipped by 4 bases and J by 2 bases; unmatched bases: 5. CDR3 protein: CASSRGTGPQETQYF. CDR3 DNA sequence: TGTGCCAGTAGTAGGGGGACAGGGCCTCAAGAGACCCAGTACTTC.

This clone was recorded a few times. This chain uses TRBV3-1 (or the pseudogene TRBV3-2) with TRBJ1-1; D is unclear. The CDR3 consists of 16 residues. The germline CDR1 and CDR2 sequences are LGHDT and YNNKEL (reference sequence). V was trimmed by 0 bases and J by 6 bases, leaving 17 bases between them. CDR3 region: CASSQEGREWWAEAFF. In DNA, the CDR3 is TGTGCCAGCAGCCAAGAAGGAAGGGAGTGGTGGGCTGAAGCTTTCTTT.